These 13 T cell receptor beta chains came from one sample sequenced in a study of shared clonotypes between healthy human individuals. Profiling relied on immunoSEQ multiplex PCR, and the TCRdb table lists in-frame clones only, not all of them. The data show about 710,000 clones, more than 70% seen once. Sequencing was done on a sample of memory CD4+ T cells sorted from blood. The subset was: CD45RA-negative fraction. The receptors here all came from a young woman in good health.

DNA of the CDR3: TGTGCCAGCAGACCCGGTGGGACTAGCGGGAGGGAGCAGTACTTC. This gives the protein CASRPGGTSGREQYF. V gene TRBV27 combines with J gene TRBJ2-7; TRBD2 agrees at 15 bases. CDR3 length: 15 residues. Germline assignment: CDR1 MNHEY and CDR2 SMNVEV (reference sequence). J was trimmed by 7 bases and V by 6 bases; bases with no gene match: 7.

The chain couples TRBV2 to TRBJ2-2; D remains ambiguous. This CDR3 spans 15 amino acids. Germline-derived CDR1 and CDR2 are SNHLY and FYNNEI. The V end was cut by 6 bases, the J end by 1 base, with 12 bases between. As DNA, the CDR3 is TGTGCCAGCAGGAACTTGGGGTTGAACACCGGGGAGCTGTTTTTT. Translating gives CASRNLGLNTGELFF.

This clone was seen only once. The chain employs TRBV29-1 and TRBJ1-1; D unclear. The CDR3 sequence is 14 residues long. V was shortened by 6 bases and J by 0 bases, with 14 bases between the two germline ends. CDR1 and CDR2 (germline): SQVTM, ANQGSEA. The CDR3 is CSVEGGKMNTEAFF. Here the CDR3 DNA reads TGCAGCGTCGAGGGTGGAAAAATGAACACTGAAGCTTTCTTT.

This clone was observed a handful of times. CDR3 sequence reads: CASSEGGQETQYF. DNA of the CDR3: TGTGCCAGCAGTGAAGGAGGTCAAGAGACCCAGTACTTC. The chain carries TRBV25-1 and TRBJ2-5, with D perhaps TRBD2 (5 bases). The CDR3 sequence is 13 residues long. V was cut by 2 bases and J by 2 bases, with 6 bases left in between. Germline CDR1 reads MGHDK; CDR2 reads SYGVNS.

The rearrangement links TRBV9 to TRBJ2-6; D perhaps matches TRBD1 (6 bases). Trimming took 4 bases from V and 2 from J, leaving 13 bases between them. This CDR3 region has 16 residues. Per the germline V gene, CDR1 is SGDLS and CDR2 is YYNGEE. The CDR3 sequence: CASSKGETAGANVLTF. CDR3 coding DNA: TGTGCCAGCAGCAAGGGGGAGACTGCTGGGGCCAACGTCCTGACTTTC.

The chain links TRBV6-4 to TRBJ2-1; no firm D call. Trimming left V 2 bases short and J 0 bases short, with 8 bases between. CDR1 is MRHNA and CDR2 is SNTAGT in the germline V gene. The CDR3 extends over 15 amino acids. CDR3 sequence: CASSDDSSSYNEQFF. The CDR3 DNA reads TGTGCCAGCAGTGACGATAGCAGCTCCTACAATGAGCAGTTCTTC.

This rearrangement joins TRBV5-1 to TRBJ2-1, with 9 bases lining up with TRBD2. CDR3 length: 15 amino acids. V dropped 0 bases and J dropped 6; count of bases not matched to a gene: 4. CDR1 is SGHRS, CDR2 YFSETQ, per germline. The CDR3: CASSLVAGGPNEQFF. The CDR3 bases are TGCGCCAGCAGCTTGGTGGCGGGAGGGCCCAATGAGCAGTTCTTC.

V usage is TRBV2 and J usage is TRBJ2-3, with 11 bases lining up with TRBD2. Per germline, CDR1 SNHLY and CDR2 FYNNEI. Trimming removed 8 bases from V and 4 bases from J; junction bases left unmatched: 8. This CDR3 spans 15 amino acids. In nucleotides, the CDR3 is TGTGCCAGCGCTCGACTAGCGGGAATTGCAGATACGCAGTATTTT. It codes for CASARLAGIADTQYF.

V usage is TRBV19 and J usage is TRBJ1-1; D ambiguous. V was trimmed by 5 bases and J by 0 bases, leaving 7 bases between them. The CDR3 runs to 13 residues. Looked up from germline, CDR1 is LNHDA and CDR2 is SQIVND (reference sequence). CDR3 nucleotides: TGTGCCAGTAGTGCTACAGTGAACACTGAAGCTTTCTTT. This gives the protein CASSATVNTEAFF.

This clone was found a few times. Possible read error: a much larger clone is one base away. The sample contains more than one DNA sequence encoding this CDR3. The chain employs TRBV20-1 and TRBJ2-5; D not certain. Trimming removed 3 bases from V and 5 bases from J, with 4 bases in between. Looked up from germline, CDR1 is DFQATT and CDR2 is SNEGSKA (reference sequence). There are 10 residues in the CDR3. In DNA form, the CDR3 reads TGCAGTGCTAGGAGGGAGACCCAGTACTTC. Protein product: CSARRETQYF.

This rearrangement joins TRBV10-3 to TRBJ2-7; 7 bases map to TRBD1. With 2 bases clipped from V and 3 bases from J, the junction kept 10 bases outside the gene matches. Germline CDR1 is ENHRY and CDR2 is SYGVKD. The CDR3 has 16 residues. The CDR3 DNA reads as TGTGCCATCAGTGAGCCCGCCCACCGGGACAGCTACGAGCAGTACTTC. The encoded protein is CAISEPAHRDSYEQYF.

CDR3 amino acids: CASRRLAGDLYEQYF. In DNA, the CDR3 is TGTGCCAGCAGAAGACTAGCGGGGGACCTATACGAGCAGTACTTC. This rearrangement joins TRBV6-5 to TRBJ2-7; 12 nucleotides line up with TRBD2. This CDR3 comprises 15 residues. Germline-derived CDR1 and CDR2 are MNHEY and SVGAGI. J was trimmed by 4 bases and V by 6 bases; bases with no gene match: 7.

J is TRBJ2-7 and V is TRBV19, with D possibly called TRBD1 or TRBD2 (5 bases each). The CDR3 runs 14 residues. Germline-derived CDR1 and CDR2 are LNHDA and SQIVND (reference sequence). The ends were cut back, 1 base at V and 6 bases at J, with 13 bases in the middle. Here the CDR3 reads CASSIAGQGGEQYF. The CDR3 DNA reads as TGTGCCAGTAGTATAGCGGGGCAGGGTGGCGAGCAGTACTTC.